Each of the 19 T cell receptor beta chains below was sequenced from the same sample in a study of blood T cell repertoires in COVID-19. Data came from immunoSEQ multiplex PCR; TCRdb stores just in-frame clones and leaves some out. This table has 140,000 or so clones, around 80% appearing once. Sequenced: peripheral blood. These receptors were obtained from a woman aged 55 to 70 with acute or convalescent COVID-19.

The chain combines TRBV14 with TRBJ2-7; 11 bases agree with TRBD2. This CDR3 comprises 16 residues. The ends lost 3 bases at V and 3 bases at J; junction bases unmatched: 7. Germline CDR1 SGHDN, CDR2 FVKESK. In DNA form, the CDR3 reads TGTGCCAGCAGCCAGCCTCTAGCGGGAGGCTACTACGAGCAGTACTTC. As protein: CASSQPLAGGYYEQYF.

This clone was recorded once. The chain joins TRBV5-1 to TRBJ1-3; a weak D match, TRBD1 (5 bases). With 2 bases removed from V and 3 bases from J, the gap between germline ends came to 12 bases. Germline CDR1 reads SGHRS; CDR2 reads YFSETQ. CDR3 length: 15 amino acids. The chain's CDR3 is CASSLGDSNGNTIYF. DNA of the CDR3: TGCGCCAGCAGCTTAGGGGATTCAAATGGAAACACCATATATTTT.

This clone was observed a single time. The genes are TRBV27 and TRBJ1-2; 7 bases agree with TRBD1. Germline trimming cut 1 base from V and 6 bases from J; bases unmatched to any gene: 2. The CDR3 runs 13 residues. The germline gives CDR1 MNHEY, CDR2 SMNVEV (reference sequence). CDR3 nucleotides: TGTGCCAGCAGTTTATACCAGGGGGATGGCTACACCTTC. Encoded protein: CASSLYQGDGYTF.

In this sample, this clone turned up a few times. The chain is built from TRBV10-2 and TRBJ2-5, with D maybe TRBD2 (6 bases). Germline V gene data show CDR1 as WSHSY and CDR2 as SAAADI. The V gene lost 0 bases and the J gene lost 5 bases, with 13 bases spanning the gap. The length of the CDR3 is 15 residues. CDR3 nucleotides: TGCGCCAGCAGTGAGTCGAGGGAGGCGCCGGAGACCCAGTACTTC. This encodes CASSESREAPETQYF.

This clone was detected only a few times. The genes are TRBV28 and TRBJ2-3; 11 nucleotides agree with TRBD2. Germline V gene lookup returns CDR1 MDHEN and CDR2 SYDVKM. The CDR3 length is 19 residues. V trimming: 3 bases; J trimming: 4 bases; junction bases outside the gene matches: 15. CDR3 protein: CASSFPIEGLAEQPDTQYF. In nucleotides, the CDR3 is TGTGCCAGCAGTTTCCCCATCGAGGGACTAGCGGAGCAACCAGATACGCAGTATTTT.

This clone was seen a few times. This chain connects TRBV4-1 to TRBJ2-1; 14 bases match TRBD2. V lost 8 bases to trimming and J lost 12 bases; unmatched junction nucleotides: 9. The CDR3 totals 14 residues. Germline V gene lookup returns CDR1 MGHRA and CDR2 YSYEKL. This chain's CDR3 is CASSGLAGEGGQFF. CDR3 nucleotides: TGCGCCAGCTCGGGACTAGCGGGAGAAGGAGGGCAGTTCTTC.

This chain joins TRBV19 and TRBJ2-7; 8 bases map to TRBD1. CDR1 LNHDA and CDR2 SQIVND come from the germline V gene (reference sequence). The ends lost 5 bases at V and 3 bases at J; junction bases unmatched: 12. The CDR3 sequence is 16 residues long. As DNA, the CDR3 is TGTGCCAGTAGTCCCCGGACAGGGAATTTCTTCTACGAGCAGTACTTC. Amino acid sequence: CASSPRTGNFFYEQYF.

This clone was seen a single time. J is TRBJ2-2 and V is TRBV2, with 10 nucleotides matching TRBD2. This CDR3 comprises 15 residues. V dropped 6 bases and J dropped 6; count of bases not matched to a gene: 7. The germline gives CDR1 SNHLY, CDR2 FYNNEI. The CDR3 here is CASSESGRGAGELFF. The CDR3 DNA is TGTGCCAGCAGCGAAAGCGGGAGGGGCGCCGGGGAGCTGTTTTTT.

The chain uses TRBV5-5 and TRBJ2-1, with no clear D. The CDR3 has 11 residues. V lost 4 bases, J lost 9 bases, and 8 bases lay in between. The germline gives CDR1 SGHKS, CDR2 YYEKEE (reference sequence). Here the CDR3 DNA reads TGTGCCAGCAGCCACTTGTTTGAGCAGTTCTTC. This sequence encodes CASSHLFEQFF.

The genes are TRBV10-3 and TRBJ2-7, with 9 bases identical to TRBD1. From germline, CDR1 is ENHRY and CDR2 SYGVKD. V shed 9 bases, J shed 3 bases, and the junction held 3 bases outside the gene matches. This CDR3 has 12 amino acids. This CDR3 is CAISTGGYEQYF. The CDR3 nucleotides are TGTGCCATTTCGACAGGGGGCTACGAGCAGTACTTC.

V usage is TRBV30 and J usage is TRBJ2-1; D is ambiguous. Trimming took off 7 bases at V and 6 bases at J, with 10 bases between the two ends. The CDR3 is 11 amino acids. In germline, CDR1 is GTSNPN, CDR2 SVGIG (reference sequence). The CDR3 bases are TGTGCCTTAGCACGGTTCAATGAGCAGTTCTTC. Amino acid sequence: CALARFNEQFF.

V gene TRBV15 combines with J gene TRBJ2-7; TRBD2 is a possible D gene (5 bases). The CDR3 spans 14 residues. Trimming left V 8 bases short and J 2 bases short, with 16 bases between. Germline V gene sequence: CDR1 LNHNV, CDR2 YYDKDF (reference sequence). Here the CDR3 DNA reads TGTGCCACCCGCCTTCGAGAGGGAGCCTACGAGCAGTACTTC. Translated, it gives CATRLREGAYEQYF.

The chain carries TRBV20-1 and TRBJ1-5; D not certain. V dropped 3 bases and J dropped 5 bases, with 5 bases sitting between them. Germline V gene data show CDR1 as DFQATT and CDR2 as SNEGSKA (reference sequence). The CDR3 contains 11 residues. CDR3 amino acids: CSAREDQPQHF. The CDR3 DNA follows: TGCAGTGCTAGGGAGGATCAGCCCCAGCATTTT.

The V call is TRBV29-1, the J call TRBJ2-1; 11 bases align to TRBD2. Germline lookup yields CDR1 SQVTM and CDR2 ANQGSEA. The V segment lost 7 bases and the J segment 6 bases; nucleotides outside the gene matches: 11. This CDR3 has 15 amino acids. This chain's CDR3 is CSGIIAGGPPNEQFF. In nucleotides, the CDR3 is TGCAGCGGGATAATAGCGGGAGGGCCACCCAATGAGCAGTTCTTC.

The CDR3 reads CAWRRGSFNEKLFF. The CDR3 nucleotides read TGTGCCTGGAGGAGAGGCAGCTTTAATGAAAAACTGTTTTTT. The rearrangement links TRBV30 to TRBJ1-4; no definite D call. From germline, CDR1 is GTSNPN and CDR2 SVGIG (reference sequence). This CDR3 has 14 amino acids. The ends were cut back, 3 bases at V and 4 bases at J, with 12 bases in the middle.

This clone was picked up a small number of times. This chain links TRBV30 with TRBJ2-3; D is perhaps TRBD2 (5 bases). The CDR3 is 16 residues long. Germline CDR1 is GTSNPN and CDR2 is SVGIG (reference sequence). Trimming cost V 3 bases and J 1 base, with 17 bases left between them. The CDR3 protein is CAWSNTGWRGTDTQYF. The CDR3 DNA reads TGTGCCTGGAGCAACACGGGTTGGCGGGGCACAGATACGCAGTATTTT.

This chain connects TRBV2 to TRBJ1-2, with 8 bases aligning to TRBD1. CDR3 length: 12 amino acids. Germline lookup yields CDR1 SNHLY and CDR2 FYNNEI. V lost 6 bases and J lost 14; bases outside the gene matches: 11. Written as DNA, the CDR3 is TGTGCCAGCAGAGAGGACAGGGAAATTTATACCTTC. As protein: CASREDREIYTF.

V gene TRBV7-9 combines with J gene TRBJ1-1; TRBD1 matches at 10 bases. This CDR3 comprises 14 residues. From germline, CDR1 is SEHNR and CDR2 FQNEAQ (reference sequence). V dropped 6 bases and J dropped 6; count of bases not matched to a gene: 7. CDR3 loop: CASRPDRGLAEAFF. The CDR3 nucleotides read TGTGCCAGCAGACCCGACAGGGGGCTGGCTGAAGCTTTCTTT.

The rearrangement joins TRBV30 to TRBJ1-5, with 8 bases that match TRBD1. V shed 2 bases and J 5 bases; nucleotides not matched to a gene: 8. CDR3 size: 15 residues. Germline V gene data show CDR1 as GTSNPN and CDR2 as SVGIG (reference sequence). DNA of the CDR3: TGTGCCTGGAGTAAGGGGGAGACAGGGGATCAGCCCCAGCATTTT. Translating gives CAWSKGETGDQPQHF.